The source of this TCR beta chain is a study of control samples from healthy donors and cancer patients (dated by TCRdb to between 2020 and 2021). In its sample, this clone was seen once. Its antigen is not yet known. Base qualities were left out, and no much larger clone turns up one base away. The protocol used for the library was the immunoSEQ multiplex PCR assay. Drawn from immuneACCESS, this table holds only the in-frame rearrangements with V and J called that TCRdb kept. Clones are partly lost; checked studies trace under half to an unresolved V gene and leave the rest unexplained. The sample table lists 70,000 or so clones, 75% to 90% of them with a count of one. The ten most abundant clones make up 25% to 30% of the sample. Based on the germline V gene, the CDR1 and CDR2 sequences are LGHNA and YNFKEQ. From cysteine to phenylalanine, the CDR3 is 19 amino acids long. CDR3 DNA only is kept here, 57 bases in frame from base 1. Deletion took 4 bases off V and 1 base off J, with a span of 23 bases between the germline ends.

The chain employs TRBV4-2 and TRBJ2-1, with the D gene uncertain. The TCR originated in a man aged 50 to 59 in good health. The sequencing sample was made of blood. DNA sequence: TGTGCCAGCAGCCCCCTTGGAAGGGTTACGGCGAATTCCTACAATGAGCAGTTCTTC. It specifies CASSPLGRVTANSYNEQFF.